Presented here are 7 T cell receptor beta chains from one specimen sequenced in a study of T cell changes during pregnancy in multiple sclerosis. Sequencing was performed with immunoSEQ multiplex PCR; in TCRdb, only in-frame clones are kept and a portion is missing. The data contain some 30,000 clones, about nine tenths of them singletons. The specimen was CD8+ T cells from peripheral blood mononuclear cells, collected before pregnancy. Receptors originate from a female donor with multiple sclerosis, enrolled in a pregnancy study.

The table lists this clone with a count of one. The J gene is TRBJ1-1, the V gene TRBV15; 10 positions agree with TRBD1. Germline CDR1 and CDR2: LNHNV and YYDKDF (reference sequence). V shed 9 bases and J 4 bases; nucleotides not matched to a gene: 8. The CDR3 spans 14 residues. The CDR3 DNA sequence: TGTGCCACTACCAGGACAGGGGGAGTCACTGAAGCTTTCTTT. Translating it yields CATTRTGGVTEAFF.

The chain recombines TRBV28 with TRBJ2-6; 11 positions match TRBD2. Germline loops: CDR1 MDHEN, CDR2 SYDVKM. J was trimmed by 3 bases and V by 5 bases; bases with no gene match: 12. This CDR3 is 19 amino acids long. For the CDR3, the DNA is TGTGCCAGCAGTCCGACCACTAGCGGGAGTGTTGGTGGGGCCAACGTCCTGACTTTC. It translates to CASSPTTSGSVGGANVLTF.

The CDR3 region is CASSLGTSFDEQFF. Here the CDR3 DNA reads TGTGCCAGCAGTTTGGGGACTAGCTTCGATGAGCAGTTCTTC. The chain joins TRBV28 to TRBJ2-1; 9 nucleotides line up with TRBD2. CDR3 length: 14 amino acids. The V segment lost 3 bases and the J segment 8 bases; nucleotides outside the gene matches: 5. CDR1 and CDR2 (germline): MDHEN, SYDVKM.

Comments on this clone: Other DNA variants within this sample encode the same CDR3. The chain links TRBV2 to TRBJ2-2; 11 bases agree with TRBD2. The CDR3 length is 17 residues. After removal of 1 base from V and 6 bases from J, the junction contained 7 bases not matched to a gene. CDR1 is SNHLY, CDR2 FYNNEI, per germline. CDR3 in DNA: TGTGCCAGCAGTGAAGGCTTAGCGGGAGGGCCCTCCGGGGAGCTGTTTTTT. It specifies CASSEGLAGGPSGELFF.

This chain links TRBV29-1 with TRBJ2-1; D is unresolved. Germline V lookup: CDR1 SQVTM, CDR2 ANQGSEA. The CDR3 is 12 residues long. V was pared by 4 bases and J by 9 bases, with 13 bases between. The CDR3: CSVVAIKSEQFF. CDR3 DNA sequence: TGCAGCGTTGTGGCCATCAAAAGTGAGCAGTTCTTC.

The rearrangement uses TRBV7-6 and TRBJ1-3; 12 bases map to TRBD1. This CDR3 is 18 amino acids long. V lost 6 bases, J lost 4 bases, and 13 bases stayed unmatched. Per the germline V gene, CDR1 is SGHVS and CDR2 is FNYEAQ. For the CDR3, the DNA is TGTGCCAGCAGTCCGGGACAGGGGGCGATTAGTTTCGGAAACACCATATATTTT. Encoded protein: CASSPGQGAISFGNTIYF. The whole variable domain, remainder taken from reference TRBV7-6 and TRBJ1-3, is GAGVSQSPRYKVTKRGQDVALRCDPISGHVSLYWYRQALGQGPEFLTYFNYEAQQDKSGLPNDRFSAERPEGSISTLTIQRTEQRDSAMYRCASSPGQGAISFGNTIYFGEGSWLTVV.

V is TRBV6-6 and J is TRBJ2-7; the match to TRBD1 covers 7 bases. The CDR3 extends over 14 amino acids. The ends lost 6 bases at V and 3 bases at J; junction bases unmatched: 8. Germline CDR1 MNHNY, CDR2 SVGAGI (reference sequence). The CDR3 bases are TGTGCCAGCAGCCACAGGGGAAGCATCTACGAGCAGTACTTC. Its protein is CASSHRGSIYEQYF.